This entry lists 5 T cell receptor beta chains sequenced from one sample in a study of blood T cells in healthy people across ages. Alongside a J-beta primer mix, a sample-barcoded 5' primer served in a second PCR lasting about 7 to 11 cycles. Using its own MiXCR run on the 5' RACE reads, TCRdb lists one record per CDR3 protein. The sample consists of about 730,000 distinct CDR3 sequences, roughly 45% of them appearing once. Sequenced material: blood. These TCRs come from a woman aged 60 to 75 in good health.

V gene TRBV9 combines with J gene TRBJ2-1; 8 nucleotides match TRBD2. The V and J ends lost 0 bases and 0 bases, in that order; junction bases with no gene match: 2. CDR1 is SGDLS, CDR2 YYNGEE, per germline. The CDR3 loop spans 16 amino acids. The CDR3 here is CASSVESGGSYNEQFF. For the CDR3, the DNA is TGTGCCAGCAGCGTAGAGAGCGGGGGCTCCTACAATGAGCAGTTCTTC.

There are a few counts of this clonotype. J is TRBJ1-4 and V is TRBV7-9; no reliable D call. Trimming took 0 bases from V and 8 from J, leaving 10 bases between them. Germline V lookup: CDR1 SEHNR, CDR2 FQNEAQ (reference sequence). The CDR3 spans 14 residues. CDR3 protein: CASSLAVNGEKLFF. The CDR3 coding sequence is TGTGCCAGCAGCTTAGCGGTTAACGGGGAAAAACTGTTTTTT.

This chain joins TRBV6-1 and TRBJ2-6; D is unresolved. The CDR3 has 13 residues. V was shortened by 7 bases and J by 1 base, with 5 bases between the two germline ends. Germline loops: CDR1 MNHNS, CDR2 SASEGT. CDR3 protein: CASKESGANVLTF. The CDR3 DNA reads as TGTGCCAGCAAAGAGTCTGGGGCCAACGTCCTGACTTTC.

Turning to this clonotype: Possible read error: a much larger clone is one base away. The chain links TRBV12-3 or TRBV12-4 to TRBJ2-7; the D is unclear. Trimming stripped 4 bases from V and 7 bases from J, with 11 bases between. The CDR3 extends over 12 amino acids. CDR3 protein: CASSYPWGEQYF. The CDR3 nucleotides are TGTGCCAGCAGTTATCCCTGGGGTGAGCAGTACTTC.

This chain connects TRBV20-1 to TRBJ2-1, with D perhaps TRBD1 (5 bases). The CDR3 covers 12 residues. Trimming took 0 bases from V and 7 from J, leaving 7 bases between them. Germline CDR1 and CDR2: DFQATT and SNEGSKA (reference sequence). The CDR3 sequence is CSARDDSNEQFF. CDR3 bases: TGCAGTGCTAGAGATGACAGTAATGAGCAGTTCTTC.